The present T cell receptor (beta chain) was sequenced within a study of prognosis after radiotherapy for stage I lung cancer (dated by TCRdb to the early 2020s). Background on the whole study: Between April 2018 and January 2019, 20 or so stage I NSCLC patients were enrolled in Nanjing, China. The cohort was made up of 10 to 15 men and about 6 women, with a median age of about 74 years and an age range of 53 to 84 years. For each of the roughly 20 patients, one blood sample was taken before SBRT and one after, so the study sequenced about 38 samples in total. On tumor histology, about 12 patients had adenocarcinoma and several had squamous cell carcinoma. Distant metastases were developed by four of the 19 patients after SBRT, at a median of about seven months, whereas no significant progression was observed in the other 15 patients. Every patient was deemed medically inoperable, roughly twelve because of comorbidities and 7 because they refused surgery. SBRT was delivered in 3 to 5 fractions with a biologically effective dose of at least 100 Gy, and image-guided IMRT or VMAT was used for delivery. There were about 13 patients with newly diagnosed primary stage I lung tumors and a handful of patients with oligometastatic NSCLC after surgical resection of the primary tumor. Peripheral blood TCR beta repertoires were profiled in stage I NSCLC patients before and after stereotactic body radiotherapy, and the study then linked these repertoires to distant failure. No patient received concurrent therapy alongside SBRT. Study-wide conclusions, independent of this receptor: Whether the expanded TCR clones were tumor-specific was not determined. Differences by metastasis status were reportedly seen in TRBV and TRBJ usage frequencies, involving two V genes at baseline and, after SBRT, roughly ten V genes and two J genes. No adjustment for multiple comparisons was applied to any of the reported P values. Post-SBRT Shannon entropy and its change from baseline were lower in patients who developed distant metastases; baseline Shannon entropy was not associated with metastases. A decrease in unique TCR clone counts was observed after SBRT (median around 9,800 before versus about 7,200 after; Wilcoxon paired P=0.011). The study was limited by the small cohort and short follow-up, and independent validation of the study findings is required.

The TCR beta CDR3 region was amplified from genomic DNA by two rounds of multiplex PCR. In the first round of PCR, primers specific to each TRBV and TRBJ gene were used, and the primer sequences are filed in Chinese patent CN105087789A. The second PCR round used universal primers. The Roche High Pure PCR Template Preparation Kit was used to extract genomic DNA from the frozen PBMCs. Paired-end sequencing with 151 bp reads was performed on the libraries using an Illumina HiSeq 3000. In the original analysis: CutAdapt was used to discard raw reads that did not contain the multiplex PCR primer sequences. High-quality paired reads were merged into contigs with PEAR. TRB V, D and J gene segments were assigned to each contig with MiXCR by alignment to reference sequences. CDR3 sequences were clustered by base quality and sequence similarity to remove sequencing errors. Diversity was measured as Shannon entropy normalized by the natural log of productive TCR sequence number. Clonality was defined as one minus Shannon entropy divided by the natural log of the number of unique clonotypes. The Youden index of ROC curves was used to select progression-free survival cut-offs for repertoire metrics, and analyses were performed in R 3.5.3. TCRdb trimmed the raw reads at Q25, called clones with MiXCR and kept productive beta chains. Here each entry gathers all rows of one CDR3 protein and keeps the most common genes and DNA. In this record, the V and J calls reflect TCRdb's handling and not the investigators' own analysis. The sample yields about 12,000 distinct CDR3 sequences; around half were counted once. More than 20% of the sample comes from the top ten.

CDR1 KGHDR and CDR2 SFDVKD are derived from the germline V gene. Compared with germline, V lacks 11 bases and J lacks 6 bases; bases without a gene match: 11. The CDR3 starts with the cysteine, ends with the phenylalanine, and has 13 residues. This entry keeps only the CDR3 DNA: 39 bases, framed from base 1. No patient had a history of other malignancies or prior chemotherapy or radiotherapy, and all had node-negative disease on CT and PET/CT. Roughly 6 milliliters of peripheral venous blood were drawn into EDTA tubes at each of two time points. Ficoll-Paque Plus density-gradient centrifugation was used to isolate PBMCs. Right after collection, samples were kept at -80 degrees C until analysis. A word on this clonotype: The specificity of this receptor is unknown. Per-base quality was not reported, and no clone a single base away is much larger than it.

The rearrangement joined TRBV24-1 to TRBJ2-7; 8 junctional bases match TRBD2. Here the sequenced sample was PBMCs, taken before or after stereotactic body radiation therapy (not recorded which). The sequence derives from a donor of 50 years or more with non-small cell lung cancer. The sequenced DNA is TGTGCCAGCAGGGCTAGCGGGCTTGTCGAGCAGTACTTC. This yields the protein CASRASGLVEQYF.